The 16 T cell receptor beta chains given below trace back to one sample, sequenced in a study of blood T cells in healthy people across ages. Alongside a J-beta primer mix, a sample-barcoded 5' primer served in a second PCR lasting about 6 to 11 cycles. TCRdb reprocessed the 5' RACE reads with MiXCR, giving one entry per CDR3 protein. The sample gives 800,000 to 1,300,000 distinct CDR3 sequences, approximately 26% of which show up once; 0.75% is in the top ten. The sample was also linked to a second study, of T cells of mothers and their children.

Material: blood. Every receptor here comes from a girl under 10 years old in good health.

CDR3 DNA sequence: TGCGCCAGCAGCCCGTACCAGTCGAGCTCCTACAATGAGCAGTTCTTC. Protein product: CASSPYQSSSYNEQFF. This chain connects TRBV5-1 to TRBJ2-1; D unclear. This CDR3 has 16 amino acids. CDR1 SGHRS and CDR2 YFSETQ come from the germline V gene. Trimming removed 4 bases at V and 0 bases at J, with 14 bases between.

The chain recombines TRBV29-1 with TRBJ2-5; D unclear. The length of the CDR3 is 10 residues. Germline V lookup: CDR1 SQVTM, CDR2 ANQGSEA. Trimming cost V 6 bases and J 5 bases, with 7 bases left between them. The CDR3 reads CSVKVETQYF. The DNA for the CDR3 is TGCAGCGTCAAGGTGGAGACCCAGTACTTC.

This clonotype was seen only a few times. This sequence joins TRBV19 and TRBJ1-1; no clear D gene. Germline CDR1 reads LNHDA; CDR2 reads SQIVND (reference sequence). The CDR3 contains 15 residues. V gave up 3 bases and J gave up 2 bases, with 13 bases separating them. The CDR3 sequence: CASSIPLGPNTEAFF. The CDR3 DNA reads as TGTGCCAGTAGTATCCCCCTCGGTCCAAACACTGAAGCTTTCTTT. The whole variable domain, remainder taken from reference TRBV19 and TRBJ1-1, is DGGITQSPKYLFRKEGQNVTLSCEQNLNHDAMYWYRQDPGQGLRLIYYSQIVNDFQKGDIAEGYSVSREKKESFPLTVTSAQKNPTAFYLCASSIPLGPNTEAFFGQGTRLTVV.

The genes are TRBV7-2 and TRBJ2-3; 7 bases align to TRBD2. The germline gives CDR1 SGHTA, CDR2 FQGNSA. The length of the CDR3 is 17 residues. Germline trimming cut 3 bases from V and 2 bases from J; bases unmatched to any gene: 11. Written as DNA, the CDR3 is TGTGCCAGCAGCTTTACATGGGCTAGCGGACACACAGATACGCAGTATTTT. This encodes CASSFTWASGHTDTQYF.

Of note for this clonotype: One end of the junction fails to match germline, which may point to a read error. The genes are TRBV7-7 and TRBJ2-1; 7 bases align to TRBD1. The DNA matches TRBJ2-5 better at its end, which makes the J call doubtful. The V gene's germline CDR1 is SSHAT and CDR2 FNYEAQ (reference sequence). The CDR3 consists of 15 residues. The CDR3 loop is CASSPSPDREETQYF. CDR3 bases: TGTGCTAGCAGCCCATCCCCTGACAGGGAAGAGACCCAGTACTTC.

The chain is built from TRBV12-3 or TRBV12-4 and TRBJ2-7; possible D gene TRBD1, 6 bases. V lost 6 bases to trimming and J lost 0 bases, with 12 bases between them. This CDR3 has 14 amino acids. Here the CDR3 DNA reads TGTGCCAGCAGGAACCAGGGGAGCTCCTACGAGCAGTACTTC. Amino acid sequence: CASRNQGSSYEQYF.

V usage is TRBV28 and J usage is TRBJ2-5; 10 bases line up with TRBD1. The CDR3 has 15 residues. V shed 3 bases, J shed 4 bases, and the junction held 5 bases outside the gene matches. The germline CDR1 and CDR2 sequences are MDHEN and SYDVKM. The CDR3 is CASSFGTGVVETQYF. DNA of the CDR3: TGTGCCAGCAGTTTTGGGACAGGGGTGGTAGAGACCCAGTACTTC.

This clonotype was recorded a few times. The chain is built from TRBV9 and TRBJ2-1; D unclear. Trimming stripped 0 bases from V and 1 base from J, with 11 bases between. The germline V gene encodes CDR1 SGDLS and CDR2 YYNGEE. The CDR3 runs to 16 residues. For the CDR3, the DNA is TGTGCCAGCAGCGTAGAGGTAGCTGATTCCTACAATGAGCAGTTCTTC. Translation gives CASSVEVADSYNEQFF.

The chain carries TRBV7-9 and TRBJ2-1; TRBD1 matches at 7 bases. Germline values: CDR1 SEHNR, CDR2 FQNEAQ (reference sequence). Trimming took 1 base from V and 4 from J; bases not matched to a gene: 13. This CDR3 region has 18 residues. In DNA, the CDR3 is TGTGCCAGCAGCTTAGGAGGGGGCCACGACCCGATGTACAATGAGCAGTTCTTC. Protein: CASSLGGGHDPMYNEQFF.

This chain joins TRBV6-2 or TRBV6-3 and TRBJ2-5, with a possible D match to TRBD1 (6 bases). The CDR3 contains 15 residues. The V end was cut by 1 base, the J end by 3 bases, with 12 bases between. Germline-derived CDR1 and CDR2 are MNHEY and SVGEGT. The CDR3 nucleotides are TGTGCCAGCAGTTACTGGGACACGGTGGAAGAGACCCAGTACTTC. Protein product: CASSYWDTVEETQYF.

This clonotype has at least ten counts. The rearrangement joins TRBV29-1 to TRBJ2-1; TRBD1 matches 9 bases. The ends lost 6 bases at V and 7 bases at J; junction bases unmatched: 13. Germline V gene data show CDR1 as SQVTM and CDR2 as ANQGSEA. The CDR3 sequence is 15 residues long. The CDR3 sequence: CSVAPPGTGSNEQFF. In nucleotides, the CDR3 is TGCAGCGTGGCCCCCCCTGGGACAGGGTCGAATGAGCAGTTCTTC.

A few counts support this clonotype. The J gene is TRBJ1-3, the V gene TRBV7-9, with D tentatively TRBD1 (6 bases). This CDR3 region has 17 residues. V lost 5 bases and J 4 bases, leaving 21 bases between the germline ends. Germline V gene sequence: CDR1 SEHNR, CDR2 FQNEAQ (reference sequence). CDR3 sequence reads: CASSVLGHGARGNTIYF. CDR3 nucleotides: TGTGCCAGCAGCGTCTTGGGACATGGGGCGCGGGGAAACACCATATATTTT.

The CDR3 DNA follows: TGTGCCAGCAGTTCGACTAGACCAACGCAGTATTTT. It translates to CASSSTRPTQYF. This chain links TRBV6-6 with TRBJ2-3; D is perhaps TRBD2 (6 bases). Trimming took off 4 bases at V and 9 bases at J, with 11 bases between the two ends. This CDR3 comprises 12 residues. Germline assignment: CDR1 MNHNY and CDR2 SVGAGI (reference sequence).

This clonotype came up a few times. The chain has TRBV27 and TRBJ2-1, with 9 positions matching TRBD2. This CDR3 has 17 residues. V was clipped by 5 bases and J by 2 bases; unmatched bases: 10. The germline V gene has CDR1 MNHEY and CDR2 SMNVEV (reference sequence). This CDR3 is CASSTSSGDGPYNEQFF. CDR3 DNA sequence: TGTGCCAGCAGTACTTCTAGCGGGGACGGACCCTACAATGAGCAGTTCTTC.

This clonotype occurred a few times. CDR3 residues: CASSVSLGKQPQHF. CDR3 sequence (DNA): TGTGCCAGCAGCGTAAGTCTGGGAAAGCAGCCCCAGCATTTT. The gene calls are TRBV9 and TRBJ1-5, with unresolved D. V was trimmed by 1 base and J by 7 bases, leaving 12 bases between them. The CDR3 length is 14 residues. CDR1 and CDR2 from the germline V gene are SGDLS and YYNGEE.

This clonotype has more than one count but fewer than ten. The chain uses TRBV7-2 and TRBJ1-2; TRBD1 might be the D (6 bases). From germline, CDR1 is SGHTA and CDR2 FQGNSA. This CDR3 spans 18 amino acids. Trimming stripped 1 base from V and 4 bases from J, with 22 bases between. The CDR3: CASSLVASAGGGPYGYTF. CDR3 sequence (DNA): TGTGCCAGCAGCTTAGTGGCGTCCGCGGGCGGGGGCCCCTATGGCTACACCTTC. The whole variable domain, remainder taken from reference TRBV7-2 and TRBJ1-2, is GAGVSQSPSNKVTEKGKDVELRCDPISGHTALYWYRQSLGQGLEFLIYFQGNSAPDKSGLPSDRFSAERTGGSVSTLTIQRTQQEDSAVYLCASSLVASAGGGPYGYTFGSGTRLTVV.